The 2 T cell receptor beta chains below were found in one sample sequenced in a study of T cells in Graves' hyperthyroidism and ophthalmopathy. Researchers amplified the TCR beta CDR3 regions from RNA transcripts. The HTBI set primed first-round TCR CDR3 RT-PCR. Using its own MiXCR run on the multiplex PCR reads, TCRdb lists one record per CDR3 protein. Seen here are 550,000 to 700,000 distinct CDR3 sequences, around 42% observed once, and the top ten hold around a fifth. The sample comprised peripheral blood or thyroid tissue (not recorded which). Source of these receptors: an adult woman with Graves' disease, either hyperthyroidism or ophthalmopathy (not recorded which).

Comments on this clonotype: Compared with germline, one end of the junction differs, possibly owing to a read error. The chain has TRBV25-1 and TRBJ2-2; the D gene is possibly TRBD1 (7 bases). This CDR3 is 14 amino acids long. Germline CDR1 is MGHDK and CDR2 is SYGVNS. CDR3 region: CASRATGFTGGLFF. Here the CDR3 DNA reads TGTGCCAGCAGGGCGACAGGGTTCACCGGGGGGCTGTTTTTT.

The V and J genes are TRBV5-1 and TRBJ1-1, with 8 bases fitting TRBD1. Germline-derived CDR1 and CDR2 are SGHRS and YFSETQ. The CDR3 extends over 14 amino acids. V lost 4 bases to trimming and J lost 5 bases; unmatched junction nucleotides: 7. The CDR3 DNA follows: TGCGCCAGCAGCCCGACAGGGGCGCGTACTGAAGCTTTCTTT. Protein product: CASSPTGARTEAFF.